This T cell receptor (beta chain) was identified in a study of blood T cell repertoires in COVID-19. From germline, CDR1 is SEHNR and CDR2 FQNEAQ (reference sequence). Losses at the gene ends were 5 bases for V and 1 base for J; bases not matched to a gene: 11. This CDR3 is 17 amino acids long. Profiling relied on immunoSEQ multiplex PCR, and the TCRdb table lists in-frame clones only, not all of them. The sample holds about 150,000 clones, over 80% seen once. Sequenced material: peripheral blood. The rearrangement uses TRBV7-9 and TRBJ1-3; TRBD1 matches at 7 bases. The TCR sequence derives from an elderly man with acute or convalescent COVID-19. This CDR3 is CASSRTTGVPSGNTIYF. The CDR3 DNA follows: TGTGCCAGCAGCCGCACCACAGGGGTCCCTTCTGGAAACACCATATATTTT.